This TCR beta chain was sequenced during a study of CD8 T cells in Susac syndrome. This clonotype occurred once. Its specificity is unknown. CDR1 is SGHRS, CDR2 YFSETQ, per germline. J was trimmed by 4 bases and V by 4 bases; bases with no gene match: 10. The CDR3 is 15 residues long. Study results and caveats: The number of individuals included in the study's TCR sequencing and HLA analysis was acknowledged as relatively small.

With random hexamers, about 0.45 to 1 ug RNA was reverse transcribed. immunoSEQ multiplex PCR amplified TCR beta CDR3 across 54 Vbeta, 13 Jbeta. TCRdb itself ran the immunoSEQ multiplex PCR reads through MiXCR, one entry per CDR3 protein. The profile covers some 140,000 distinct CDR3 sequences, with around 80% appearing a single time and 0.45% to 0.6% taken by the ten largest. This receptor was obtained from a human donor with multiple sclerosis. Sequencing input: CD8+ T cells from PBMCs. The rearrangement uses TRBV5-1 and TRBJ2-5; 7 bases fit TRBD2. This CDR3 reads CASSSSGGRLETQYF. CDR3 nucleotide sequence: TGCGCCAGCAGCAGTTCGGGAGGACGGTTAGAGACCCAGTACTTC.